This T cell receptor beta chain was sequenced for a study of early T cells in non-severe SARS-CoV-2 infection. At the level of the study: Sequencing of unsorted whole blood was done on bulk RNA, leaving chains unpaired.

The library protocol tagged individual cDNA molecules with unique molecular identifiers. One entry per CDR3 protein, called by TCRdb with MiXCR from the 5' RACE reads. The sample contains 40,000 to 50,000 distinct CDR3 sequences, about 5.2% of which appear only once. Germline V gene data show CDR1 as SGHTA and CDR2 as FQGTGA. The V end lost 5 bases, the J end lost 4 bases, and 13 bases lay between the germline ends. The CDR3 loop spans 14 amino acids. The TCR comes from an adult who was a healthcare worker with PCR-confirmed SARS-CoV-2 infection or an uninfected control (not recorded which). J is TRBJ2-3 and V is TRBV7-3; a weak D match, TRBD1 (6 bases). The sample consisted of whole blood, taken at baseline. The DNA of the CDR3 is TGTGCCAGCAGCCCCGGGACACACCCAGATACGCAGTATTTT. Its protein is CASSPGTHPDTQYF.